The 28 T cell receptor beta chains reported below all come from one sample, sequenced in a study of cytomegalovirus exposure and HLA in healthy donors. Primers included in the PCR were 60 Vbeta and 13 Jbeta primers. Method: immunoSEQ multiplex PCR; TCRdb's copy keeps in-frame clones and lacks some. The table has 100,000 or so clones, 65% to 85% seen once. Sequences were obtained from PBMCs. These receptors came from a man in his late teens or twenties in good health and CMV-seronegative.

This chain uses TRBV10-3 with TRBJ1-1; 7 bases are shared with TRBD1. Losses at the gene ends were 7 bases for V and 1 base for J; bases not matched to a gene: 6. The CDR3 contains 14 residues. CDR1 is ENHRY and CDR2 is SYGVKD in the germline V gene. The CDR3 region is CAINPTGTNTEAFF. CDR3 DNA: TGTGCCATCAACCCGACAGGGACGAACACTGAAGCTTTCTTT.

This rearrangement joins TRBV5-5 to TRBJ2-5, with D perhaps TRBD2 (6 bases). V was pared by 4 bases and J by 3 bases, with 16 bases between. This CDR3 is built from 15 residues. Germline CDR1 is SGHKS and CDR2 is YYEKEE (reference sequence). CDR3 loop: CASSQVVGGEETQYF. The CDR3 nucleotides read TGTGCCAGCAGCCAAGTCGTCGGGGGAGAAGAGACCCAGTACTTC.

This clone occurred once. V is TRBV28 and J is TRBJ2-3; D unclear. The germline gives CDR1 MDHEN, CDR2 SYDVKM. The V end lost 3 bases, the J end lost 3 bases, and 4 bases lay between the germline ends. This CDR3 comprises 12 residues. The CDR3 spells CASSFRTDTQYF. Here the CDR3 DNA reads TGTGCCAGCAGTTTCCGGACAGATACGCAGTATTTT.

The gene calls are TRBV1 and TRBJ1-2. TRBV1 is reported as a pseudogene. This CDR3 has 14 amino acids. The CDR3 DNA follows: TGCACCAGCAGCCAAGATGAAGGGGGGGGTGGCTACACCTTC. Its protein is CTSSQDEGGGGYTF.

This chain joins TRBV27 and TRBJ2-1, with TRBD2 as a possible D gene (6 bases). Germline V lookup: CDR1 MNHEY, CDR2 SMNVEV (reference sequence). The CDR3 has 11 residues. Trimming pared 7 bases from V and 7 bases from J, leaving 8 bases between. Here the CDR3 DNA reads TGTGCCAGCACAGGAGGGAATGAGCAGTTCTTC. As protein: CASTGGNEQFF.

The chain employs TRBV2 and TRBJ2-7; a weak D match, TRBD1 (6 bases). Trimming stripped 7 bases from V and 3 bases from J, with 16 bases between. Germline CDR1 and CDR2: SNHLY and FYNNEI. This CDR3 is 14 amino acids long. Here the CDR3 reads CASTSGAGDYEQYF. The CDR3 coding sequence is TGTGCCAGCACCTCAGGGGCAGGAGACTACGAGCAGTACTTC.

The gene calls are TRBV5-1 and TRBJ1-1; tentative D call: TRBD1 (6 bases). The germline V and J ends were trimmed by 3 bases and 4 bases, with 16 bases remaining between them. This CDR3 spans 15 amino acids. CDR1 is SGHRS, CDR2 YFSETQ, per germline. The CDR3 region is CASSSQGWGSTEAFF. The CDR3 DNA is TGCGCCAGCAGCTCGCAGGGGTGGGGAAGCACTGAAGCTTTCTTT.

This chain links TRBV6-1 with TRBJ2-3, with a possible D match to TRBD2 (6 bases). V was trimmed by 7 bases and J by 3 bases, leaving 11 bases between them. Germline CDR1 and CDR2: MNHNS and SASEGT. The CDR3 extends over 13 amino acids. The CDR3 sequence is CASTDGGTDTQYF. In DNA form, the CDR3 reads TGTGCCAGCACCGACGGAGGGACAGATACGCAGTATTTT.

The chain has TRBV7-8 and TRBJ1-2; TRBD1 aligns across 7 bases. The CDR3 sequence is 15 residues long. CDR1 SGHVS and CDR2 FQNEAQ come from the germline V gene. With V trimmed by 1 base and J by 2 bases, 4 bases remained unmatched. CDR3 protein: CASSLGGQKNYGYTF. The DNA for the CDR3 is TGTGCCAGCAGCTTAGGGGGACAGAAAAACTATGGCTACACCTTC.

This clone occurred once. This chain connects TRBV11-1 to TRBJ2-7; tentatively, D is TRBD1 (7 bases). With 5 bases removed from V and 3 bases from J, the gap between germline ends came to 17 bases. This CDR3 comprises 15 residues. The germline CDR1 and CDR2 sequences are SGHAT and FQDESV (reference sequence). CDR3 in DNA: TGTGCCAGCAGCGAAAGACAGGGAGGTCTCTACGAGCAGTACTTC. As protein: CASSERQGGLYEQYF. Using reference TRBV11-1 and TRBJ2-7 for the parts outside the CDR3, the full variable domain is EAEVAQSPRYKITEKSQAVAFWCDPISGHATLYWYRQILGQGPELLVQFQDESVVDDSQLPKDRFSAERLKGVDSTLKIQPAELGDSAMYLCASSERQGGLYEQYFGPGTRLTVT.

The genes are TRBV9 and TRBJ2-3; D is perhaps TRBD1 (6 bases). This CDR3 contains 17 residues. V was cut by 4 bases and J by 0 bases, with 18 bases left in between. Germline CDR1 SGDLS, CDR2 YYNGEE. The CDR3 is CASSPRSRGWSTDTQYF. The CDR3 DNA reads as TGTGCCAGCAGCCCGAGGTCCAGGGGCTGGAGCACAGATACGCAGTATTTT.

This chain connects TRBV19 to TRBJ2-5; 8 bases match TRBD1. Trimming at V came to 5 bases and at J to 2 bases, leaving 7 bases not matched to a gene. From germline, CDR1 is LNHDA and CDR2 SQIVND (reference sequence). The CDR3 loop spans 15 amino acids. The CDR3 sequence is CASSAIGTGQETQYF. CDR3 DNA sequence: TGTGCCAGTAGTGCAATAGGGACAGGACAAGAGACCCAGTACTTC.

The chain is built from TRBV4-1 and TRBJ2-7, with 9 bases matching TRBD1. Trimming cost V 2 bases and J 2 bases; bases outside gene matches: 4. CDR3 size: 15 residues. Germline V gives CDR1 MGHRA, CDR2 YSYEKL. The CDR3 DNA sequence: TGCGCCAGCAGCCAACGCGGACAGGGGCCCTACGAGCAGTACTTC. Protein: CASSQRGQGPYEQYF.

This clone was detected only once. The CDR3: CASSPDRRSGNTIYF. As DNA, the CDR3 is TGCGCCAGCTCCCCGGACAGGCGCTCTGGAAACACCATATATTTT. This sequence joins TRBV5-1 and TRBJ1-3, with 7 bases matching TRBD1. In germline, CDR1 is SGHRS, CDR2 YFSETQ. V lost 7 bases and J lost 0; bases outside the gene matches: 7. The CDR3 loop spans 15 amino acids.

This clone showed up just once. The chain employs TRBV6-4 and TRBJ1-5, with D possibly TRBD1 on 6 matching bases. The CDR3 is made up of 15 amino acids. CDR1 is MRHNA and CDR2 is SNTAGT in the germline V gene. V was clipped by 6 bases and J by 7 bases, with 19 bases between them. CDR3 sequence (DNA): TGTGCCAGCAGCCCAACAGGGACCGCCGGCCAGCCCCAGCATTTT. Amino acid sequence: CASSPTGTAGQPQHF.

The chain uses TRBV5-4 and TRBJ2-1; a possible D gene is TRBD2 (6 bases). Trimming pared 4 bases from V and 8 bases from J, leaving 16 bases between. Germline values: CDR1 SGHNT, CDR2 YYREEE (reference sequence). This CDR3 comprises 14 residues. CDR3 loop: CASSAMGWGDEQFF. CDR3 DNA sequence: TGTGCCAGCAGCGCTATGGGGTGGGGGGATGAGCAGTTCTTC.

In DNA form, the CDR3 reads TGTGCCAGCAGCCCTACCGGGACAGGGGGTTACGAGCAGTACTTC. Its translation: CASSPTGTGGYEQYF. This chain links TRBV6-5 with TRBJ2-7; 11 bases agree with TRBD1. V lost 6 bases, J lost 4 bases, and 8 bases stayed unmatched. Per the germline V gene, CDR1 is MNHEY and CDR2 is SVGAGI. This CDR3 has 15 amino acids.

V gene TRBV19 combines with J gene TRBJ1-5; 8 bases map to TRBD1. Looked up from germline, CDR1 is LNHDA and CDR2 is SQIVND (reference sequence). The ends lost 2 bases at V and 3 bases at J; junction bases unmatched: 12. This CDR3 spans 18 amino acids. The CDR3 here is CASSIMWGTGAANQPQHF. CDR3 nucleotides: TGTGCCAGTAGTATAATGTGGGGGACAGGAGCGGCCAATCAGCCCCAGCATTTT.

V gene TRBV30 combines with J gene TRBJ1-1; no clear D gene. V shed 2 bases and J shed 7 bases, with 11 bases lying between them. The CDR3 length is 12 residues. Germline values: CDR1 GTSNPN, CDR2 SVGIG (reference sequence). The CDR3 bases are TGTGCCTGGAGTCCGGGAAGCGGTGAAGCTTTCTTT. This sequence encodes CAWSPGSGEAFF.

This clone was seen more than once but under ten times. The chain couples TRBV7-3 to TRBJ2-6, with TRBD1 matching over 12 bases. Trimming cost V 8 bases and J 3 bases; bases outside gene matches: 5. This CDR3 region has 16 residues. Germline V CDR1 and CDR2: SGHTA, FQGTGA. CDR3 sequence: CASRDRGQSGANVLTF. The CDR3 DNA reads TGTGCCAGCCGGGACAGGGGGCAGAGTGGGGCCAACGTCCTGACTTTC.

The sample holds a few counts of this clone. The J gene is TRBJ2-7, the V gene TRBV5-6, with D possibly being TRBD2 (6 bases). The germline CDR1 and CDR2 sequences are SGHDT and YYEEEE. The germline V and J ends were trimmed by 7 bases and 0 bases, with 8 bases remaining between them. The CDR3 length is 12 residues. The CDR3 sequence: CASRRDSYEQYF. The DNA of the CDR3 is TGTGCCAGCCGGAGGGACTCCTACGAGCAGTACTTC.

The V call is TRBV14, the J call TRBJ2-3; the D gene is possibly TRBD2 (6 bases). Germline CDR1 reads SGHDN; CDR2 reads FVKESK. Deletions cut 4 bases from V and 3 bases from J, with 17 bases between. The CDR3 has 16 residues. CDR3 in amino acids: CASSRGGWEETDTQYF. CDR3 in DNA: TGTGCCAGCAGCCGGGGCGGCTGGGAGGAAACAGATACGCAGTATTTT. The full variable domain, in which reference TRBV14 and TRBJ2-3 provide the parts outside the CDR3, is EAGVTQFPSHSVIEKGQTVTLRCDPISGHDNLYWYRRVMGKEIKFLLHFVKESKQDESGMPNNRFLAERTGGTYSTLKVQPAELEDSGVYFCASSRGGWEETDTQYFGPGTRLTVL.

V usage is TRBV9 and J usage is TRBJ2-7; maybe TRBD1 (5 bases). CDR3 length equals 14 residues. The germline V gene has CDR1 SGDLS and CDR2 YYNGEE. V was shortened by 4 bases and J by 5 bases, with 16 bases between the two germline ends. The CDR3, as DNA: TGTGCCAGCAGCCCCAGGCCAGGGTCCGACGAGCAGTACTTC. It is translated as CASSPRPGSDEQYF.

V gene TRBV10-3 combines with J gene TRBJ2-1, with 14 bases fitting TRBD2. Germline trimming cut 0 bases from V and 5 bases from J; bases unmatched to any gene: 9. Germline CDR1 ENHRY, CDR2 SYGVKD. The CDR3 extends over 19 amino acids. The CDR3 DNA reads TGTGCCATCAGTGAGTCAGACAGGGGACTAGCGGGAGTGAACAATGAGCAGTTCTTC. This sequence encodes CAISESDRGLAGVNNEQFF.

V and J are TRBV7-9 and TRBJ2-7, with 8 bases matching TRBD1. Germline assignment: CDR1 SEHNR and CDR2 FQNEAQ (reference sequence). The J segment lost 4 bases and the V segment lost 8 bases, leaving 13 bases of the junction unmatched. CDR3 length: 15 amino acids. The CDR3 nucleotides are TGTGCCAGCGGCCCCCGAGGGCAGGGGGCTTACGAGCAGTACTTC. This codes for CASGPRGQGAYEQYF.

The CDR3 reads CAIRDPGQQETQYF. For the CDR3, the DNA is TGTGCCATCAGGGATCCGGGACAGCAAGAGACCCAGTACTTC. The chain joins TRBV10-3 to TRBJ2-5; 7 bases agree with TRBD1. There are 14 residues in the CDR3. The germline CDR1 and CDR2 sequences are ENHRY and SYGVKD. Trimming removed 6 bases from V and 2 bases from J; junction bases left unmatched: 6.

The J gene is TRBJ2-7, the V gene TRBV6-5; 10 nucleotides match TRBD2. The CDR3 loop spans 14 amino acids. CDR1 is MNHEY, CDR2 SVGAGI, per germline. The ends lost 5 bases at V and 0 bases at J; junction bases unmatched: 1. The CDR3 region is CASSGTSASYEQYF. DNA for the CDR3: TGTGCCAGCAGTGGGACTAGCGCCTCCTACGAGCAGTACTTC.

The chain links TRBV28 to TRBJ1-1; the match to TRBD1 covers 7 bases. Germline values: CDR1 MDHEN, CDR2 SYDVKM. V gave up 7 bases and J gave up 7 bases; unmatched junction bases: 12. The CDR3 covers 14 residues. CDR3 DNA sequence: TGTGCCAGCAACTGGGGCCAGGGGGTCAGTGAAGCTTTCTTT. The encoded protein is CASNWGQGVSEAFF.